This paragraph reports one T cell receptor beta chain. PCR amplification relied on 60 Vbeta primers (plus 13 Jbeta primers). Produced via immunoSEQ multiplex PCR; TCRdb's table is partial and in-frame only. This table holds around 200,000 clones, about three quarters found once. This sample is drawn from a study of cytomegalovirus exposure and HLA in healthy donors. Deletions cut 4 bases from V and 0 bases from J, with 12 bases between. Germline V gene lookup returns CDR1 MDHEN and CDR2 SYDVKM. The CDR3 has 16 residues. The sample consisted of PBMCs. The V and J genes are TRBV28 and TRBJ2-2, with D tentatively TRBD2 (6 bases). This receptor was taken from a man between 35 and 55 years old in good health and CMV-seronegative. The CDR3 nucleotides are TGTGCCAGCAGTTCCCCGGGAGCTCCGAACACCGGGGAGCTGTTTTTT. Its protein product is CASSSPGAPNTGELFF.